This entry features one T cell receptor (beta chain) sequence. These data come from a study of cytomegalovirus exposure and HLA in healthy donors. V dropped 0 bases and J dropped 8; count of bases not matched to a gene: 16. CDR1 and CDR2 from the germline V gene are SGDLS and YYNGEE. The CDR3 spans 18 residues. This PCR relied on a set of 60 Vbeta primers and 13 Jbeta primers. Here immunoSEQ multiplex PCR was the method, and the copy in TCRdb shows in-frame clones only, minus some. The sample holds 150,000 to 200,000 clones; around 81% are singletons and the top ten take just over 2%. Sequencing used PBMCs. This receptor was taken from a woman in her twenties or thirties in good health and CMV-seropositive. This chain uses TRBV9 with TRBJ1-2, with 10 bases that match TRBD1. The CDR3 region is CASSVAPLPGQGQEGYTF. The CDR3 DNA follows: TGTGCCAGCAGCGTAGCTCCTCTACCGGGACAGGGGCAGGAGGGCTACACCTTC.